This TCR beta chain was profiled in a study of blood T cell repertoires in COVID-19. V dropped 5 bases and J dropped 3; count of bases not matched to a gene: 13. From germline, CDR1 is SEHNR and CDR2 FQNEAQ (reference sequence). CDR3 length: 16 residues. The data were produced by immunoSEQ multiplex PCR, yet TCRdb's version contains in-frame clones alone and is incomplete. The table records 350,000 to 400,000 clones, about 88% of them present only once. The chain is built from TRBV7-9 and TRBJ2-7; 7 bases align to TRBD1. The sample taken for sequencing was PBMCs or T cells enriched from blood (not recorded which). The TCR originated in a woman younger than 35 who had recovered from COVID-19. This CDR3 reads CASSPSRRDRIYEQYF. In DNA, the CDR3 is TGTGCCAGCAGCCCAAGCCGCAGGGACAGAATCTACGAGCAGTACTTC.